This T cell receptor (beta chain) was captured by sequencing in a study of cytomegalovirus exposure and HLA in healthy donors. Findings and caveats of the study: TCR beta V- and J-gene trimming, according to a later analysis, was linked to a missense DCLRE1C variant.

Primers for the PCR totalled 60 Vbeta and 13 Jbeta. Profiled with immunoSEQ multiplex PCR; TCRdb holds only in-frame clones, not every one. The data show under 250,000 clones, roughly 80% seen once. Looked up from germline, CDR1 is MNHNY and CDR2 is SVGAGI (reference sequence). Trimming took 6 bases from V and 2 from J, leaving 14 bases between them. This CDR3 has 15 residues. Notes on this clone: Its antigen is as yet unknown.

The chain is built from TRBV6-6 and TRBJ1-5, with D maybe TRBD1 (5 bases). The sequencing sample was made of PBMCs. The TCR was taken from a male donor in good health and CMV-seronegative. The CDR3 is CASSYAGGGNQPQHF. Here the CDR3 DNA reads TGTGCCAGCAGCTACGCGGGGGGGGGCAATCAGCCCCAGCATTTT.